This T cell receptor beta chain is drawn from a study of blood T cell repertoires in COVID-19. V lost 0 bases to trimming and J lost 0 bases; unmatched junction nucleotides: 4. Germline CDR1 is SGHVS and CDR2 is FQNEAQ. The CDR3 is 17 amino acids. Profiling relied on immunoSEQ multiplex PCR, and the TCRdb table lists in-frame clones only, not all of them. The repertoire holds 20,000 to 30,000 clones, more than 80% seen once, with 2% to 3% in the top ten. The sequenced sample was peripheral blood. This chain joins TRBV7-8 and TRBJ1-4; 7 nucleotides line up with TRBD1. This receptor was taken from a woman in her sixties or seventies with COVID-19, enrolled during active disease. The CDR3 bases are TGTGCCAGCAGCTTAGCCCCGCAGGGGGCAACTAATGAAAAACTGTTTTTT. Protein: CASSLAPQGATNEKLFF.